Below are 6 T cell receptor beta chains sequenced from a single sample in a study of cytomegalovirus exposure and HLA in healthy donors. Primers for the PCR totalled 60 Vbeta and 13 Jbeta. This table comes from immunoSEQ multiplex PCR, and its TCRdb copy is limited to in-frame clones, with some not included. The sample shows just over 150,000 clones, approximately 80% of them seen only once. What was sequenced was PBMCs. The receptors derive from a man in his fifties or sixties in good health and CMV-seropositive.

The V gene is TRBV9, the J gene TRBJ1-4; D remains ambiguous. The ends were cut back, 7 bases at V and 1 base at J, with 11 bases in the middle. The CDR3 covers 14 residues. CDR1 SGDLS and CDR2 YYNGEE come from the germline V gene. CDR3 amino acids: CASGRRGTNEKLFF. The CDR3, as DNA: TGTGCCAGCGGTCGAAGAGGAACTAATGAAAAACTGTTTTTT.

The CDR3 protein is CASSLTATTGELFF. CDR3 DNA: TGCGCCAGCAGCTTGACAGCAACAACCGGGGAGCTGTTTTTT. The J gene is TRBJ2-2, the V gene TRBV5-1; D is uncertain. Germline values: CDR1 SGHRS, CDR2 YFSETQ. Trimming shortened V by 1 base and J by 5 bases, and 9 bases separated the two germline ends. This CDR3 is built from 14 residues.

The V call is TRBV11-2, the J call TRBJ2-2; possibly TRBD1 for D (5 bases). The CDR3 contains 16 residues. Trimming removed 3 bases at V and 1 base at J, with 12 bases between. Germline values: CDR1 SGHAT, CDR2 FQNNGV. DNA of the CDR3: TGTGCCAGCAGCTTCGGTCGTAGGGGGAACACCGGGGAGCTGTTTTTT. This encodes CASSFGRRGNTGELFF.

The J gene is TRBJ1-1, the V gene TRBV9; D unclear. Per the germline V gene, CDR1 is SGDLS and CDR2 is YYNGEE. The V end was cut by 3 bases, the J end by 1 base, with 13 bases between. This CDR3 region has 15 residues. The CDR3 loop is CASSADWVPNTEAFF. The CDR3 coding sequence is TGTGCCAGCAGCGCAGACTGGGTCCCGAACACTGAAGCTTTCTTT.

The count of this clone is one. At one of its ends the junction is not consistent with the germline gene, which may arise from a read error. This specimen includes other DNA sequences encoding the same CDR3. The chain couples TRBV6-5 to TRBJ2-1; possibly TRBD2 for D (5 bases). The CDR3 is made up of 14 amino acids. In germline, CDR1 is MNHEY, CDR2 SVGAGI. CDR3 bases: TGCGCCAGCAGTTATACTAGCTCCTACAATGAGCAGTTCTTC. This sequence encodes CASSYTSSYNEQFF.

V gene TRBV18 combines with J gene TRBJ2-3; D might be TRBD2 (6 bases). V dropped 3 bases and J dropped 0 bases, with 16 bases sitting between them. The germline CDR1 and CDR2 sequences are KGHSH and LQKENI. There are 17 residues in the CDR3. The CDR3 is CASSPEEGFSSTDTQYF. CDR3 coding DNA: TGTGCCAGCTCACCGGAGGAGGGGTTCTCTAGCACAGATACGCAGTATTTT.